Presented here are 19 T cell receptor beta chains from one specimen sequenced in a study of T-cell reconstitution after alpha-beta-depleted transplantation in children. Unique molecular identifiers featured in how the TCRbeta library was prepared. TCRdb recomputed calls from the PCR reads with MiXCR, one row per CDR3 protein. The sample lists 550,000 to 800,000 distinct CDR3 sequences, around 13% occurring once. Source: PBMCs, taken before TCRalphabeta/CD19-depleted stem cell transplant. Source of these receptors: a girl aged 2-10 years with congenital amegakaryocytic thrombocytopenia, due to receive a stem cell transplant.

V and J are TRBV30 and TRBJ1-2; D is uncertain. V was pared by 1 base and J by 2 bases, with 8 bases between. The CDR3 runs 13 residues. Germline-derived CDR1 and CDR2 are GTSNPN and SVGIG (reference sequence). The CDR3 sequence: CAWSGDGNYGYTF. The DNA for the CDR3 is TGTGCCTGGAGTGGCGACGGGAACTATGGCTACACCTTC.

This clonotype was counted many times. The genes are TRBV15 and TRBJ2-5, with unresolved D. The V and J ends lost 9 bases and 0 bases respectively, with 14 bases between them. The V gene's germline CDR1 is LNHNV and CDR2 YYDKDF (reference sequence). This CDR3 is built from 14 residues. The CDR3 sequence: CATSKARDQETQYF. The CDR3 DNA is TGTGCCACTAGTAAAGCGAGAGACCAAGAGACCCAGTACTTC.

In its sample, this clonotype was seen many times. The DNA of the CDR3 is TGTGCCAGCAGCCCGACTAGCGGGAGTAACATTCAGTACTTC. Its protein is CASSPTSGSNIQYF. The chain combines TRBV12-3 or TRBV12-4 with TRBJ2-4; TRBD2 agrees at 12 bases. This CDR3 spans 14 amino acids. After removal of 6 bases from V and 7 bases from J, the junction contained 4 bases not matched to a gene.

V and J are TRBV7-8 and TRBJ2-7; D remains unclear. V gave up 1 base and J gave up 1 base, with 11 bases separating them. The germline CDR1 and CDR2 sequences are SGHVS and FQNEAQ. The CDR3 contains 15 residues. The CDR3 region is CASSLELGASYEQYF. The CDR3 DNA reads as TGTGCCAGCAGCTTAGAGTTAGGCGCATCCTACGAGCAGTACTTC.

There are many counts of this clonotype. This chain connects TRBV4-1 to TRBJ1-1; 7 bases map to TRBD1. V shed 2 bases and J 0 bases; nucleotides not matched to a gene: 3. CDR3 length: 15 amino acids. CDR1 MGHRA and CDR2 YSYEKL come from the germline V gene. This CDR3 reads CASSQWDSMNTEAFF. The CDR3 DNA is TGCGCCAGCAGCCAATGGGACAGCATGAACACTGAAGCTTTCTTT.

The chain carries TRBV5-1 and TRBJ1-2; 7 bases map to TRBD1. Germline V gene sequence: CDR1 SGHRS, CDR2 YFSETQ. The ends lost 0 bases at V and 7 bases at J; junction bases unmatched: 3. There are 13 residues in the CDR3. CDR3 DNA: TGCGCCAGCAGCTTGGAGGGGGCAGGTGGCTACACCTTC. Translating it yields CASSLEGAGGYTF.

This clonotype has ten or more counts. The chain employs TRBV20-1 and TRBJ2-1; 13 nucleotides line up with TRBD2. The CDR3 extends over 16 amino acids. Germline V gives CDR1 DFQATT, CDR2 SNEGSKA (reference sequence). V shed 3 bases and J 0 bases; nucleotides not matched to a gene: 2. The DNA for the CDR3 is TGCAGTGCTAGGAGGACTAGCGGGAGCTCCTACAATGAGCAGTTCTTC. This translates into CSARRTSGSSYNEQFF.

This clonotype was observed many times. This chain uses TRBV10-3 with TRBJ2-2; TRBD1 might be the D (5 bases). CDR1 is ENHRY and CDR2 is SYGVKD in the germline V gene. The CDR3 sequence is 13 residues long. Trimming cost V 5 bases and J 6 bases, with 10 bases left between them. The CDR3 protein is CAISPREAGELFF. The CDR3 bases are TGTGCCATCAGTCCCAGGGAAGCCGGGGAGCTGTTTTTT.

This clonotype appeared many times. The rearrangement links TRBV15 to TRBJ1-1; D uncertain. CDR1 is LNHNV and CDR2 is YYDKDF in the germline V gene (reference sequence). Trimming removed 0 bases from V and 1 base from J, with 6 bases in between. The CDR3 runs 14 residues. In DNA form, the CDR3 reads TGTGCCACCAGCAGAGATCTGGGGAACACTGAAGCTTTCTTT. It specifies CATSRDLGNTEAFF.

The genes are TRBV20-1 and TRBJ2-2; D is perhaps TRBD2 (6 bases). CDR1 is DFQATT, CDR2 SNEGSKA, per germline (reference sequence). V lost 3 bases and J lost 2, with 10 bases in between. The CDR3 is made up of 14 amino acids. In nucleotides, the CDR3 is TGCAGTGCTAGCGGGAGTGCTAACACCGGGGAGCTGTTTTTT. This encodes CSASGSANTGELFF.

This clonotype was counted at least ten times. This chain connects TRBV28 to TRBJ2-1; D is unclear. Trimming cost V 3 bases and J 4 bases, with 10 bases left between them. The CDR3 is 14 residues long. Germline-derived CDR1 and CDR2 are MDHEN and SYDVKM. The CDR3 DNA reads TGTGCCAGCAGTTTGCGGCTACCATACAATGAGCAGTTCTTC. It is translated as CASSLRLPYNEQFF.

This clonotype was detected only a few times. The V call is TRBV29-1, the J call TRBJ2-2; D remains ambiguous. Trimming removed 5 bases at V and 0 bases at J, with 7 bases between. Germline V gene data show CDR1 as SQVTM and CDR2 as ANQGSEA. This CDR3 region has 13 residues. The CDR3 sequence is CSVIRANTGELFF. The CDR3 nucleotides are TGCAGCGTTATCAGAGCGAACACCGGGGAGCTGTTTTTT.

This clonotype was counted between two and nine times. A much more abundant neighbour one base away suggests this may be a read error. This sequence joins TRBV20-1 and TRBJ2-7; TRBD2 matches 12 bases. The length of the CDR3 is 16 residues. Germline V gene lookup returns CDR1 DFQATT and CDR2 SNEGSKA (reference sequence). CDR3 sequence: CCARDSTSGRLYEQYF. The CDR3 region has the DNA TGCTGTGCTAGAGATAGTACTAGCGGGAGGCTCTACGAGCAGTACTTC.

This clonotype was counted many times. This sequence joins TRBV9 and TRBJ2-1; D call uncertain. V lost 3 bases and J 12 bases, leaving 16 bases between the germline ends. The CDR3 runs to 13 residues. Germline values: CDR1 SGDLS, CDR2 YYNGEE. The CDR3 sequence: CASSDTLGVPQFF. As DNA, the CDR3 is TGTGCCAGCAGCGACACCCTCGGAGTTCCGCAGTTCTTC.

The chain employs TRBV11-2 and TRBJ2-3, with 8 bases fitting TRBD2. The germline V gene encodes CDR1 SGHAT and CDR2 FQNNGV. Trimming cost V 8 bases and J 5 bases; bases outside gene matches: 21. The CDR3 totals 18 residues. The CDR3 bases are TGTGCCAGCGCCGGAATAGCGGGAAAACTGATACGGTTAGATACGCAGTATTTT. This encodes CASAGIAGKLIRLDTQYF.

The V gene is TRBV5-1, the J gene TRBJ2-5; D gene uncertain. The length of the CDR3 is 14 residues. Trimming cost V 5 bases and J 1 base, with 12 bases left between them. Germline V lookup: CDR1 SGHRS, CDR2 YFSETQ. Here the CDR3 reads CASRNEATQETQYF. The CDR3 nucleotides read TGCGCCAGCAGAAATGAGGCTACCCAAGAGACCCAGTACTTC.

The V and J genes are TRBV28 and TRBJ2-5; no clear D gene. CDR3 size: 13 residues. Germline values: CDR1 MDHEN, CDR2 SYDVKM. V gave up 7 bases and J gave up 6 bases, with 15 bases separating them. In DNA form, the CDR3 reads TGTGCCAGCACCTTAGGCAAAGGGAAGACCCAGTACTTC. Its translation is CASTLGKGKTQYF.

This clonotype was seen at least ten times. This chain joins TRBV12-3 or TRBV12-4 and TRBJ2-7; 11 bases map to TRBD2. CDR3 length: 15 residues. V trimming: 7 bases; J trimming: 1 base; junction bases outside the gene matches: 6. The CDR3, as DNA: TGTGCCAGCAAACTAGCGGGAGTTGCATCCTACGAGCAGTACTTC. Translating it yields CASKLAGVASYEQYF.

This clonotype was detected ten times or more. The chain recombines TRBV20-1 with TRBJ2-1; D gene uncertain. Germline V lookup: CDR1 DFQATT, CDR2 SNEGSKA (reference sequence). The CDR3 extends over 10 amino acids. The CDR3 loop reads CRSTGDEQFF. In DNA, the CDR3 is TGCAGGTCGACGGGCGATGAGCAGTTCTTC.